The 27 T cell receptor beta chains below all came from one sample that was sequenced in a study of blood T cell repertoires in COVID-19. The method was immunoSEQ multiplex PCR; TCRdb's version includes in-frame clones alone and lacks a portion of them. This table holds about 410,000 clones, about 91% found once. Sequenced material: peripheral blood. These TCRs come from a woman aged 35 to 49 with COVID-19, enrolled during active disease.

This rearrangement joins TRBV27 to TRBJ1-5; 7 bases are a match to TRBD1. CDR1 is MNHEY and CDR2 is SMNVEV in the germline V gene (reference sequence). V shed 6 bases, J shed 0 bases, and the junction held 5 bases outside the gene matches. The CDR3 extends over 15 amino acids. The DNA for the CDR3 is TGTGCCAGCAGGTGGACAGGTAATAGCAATCAGCCCCAGCATTTT. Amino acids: CASRWTGNSNQPQHF.

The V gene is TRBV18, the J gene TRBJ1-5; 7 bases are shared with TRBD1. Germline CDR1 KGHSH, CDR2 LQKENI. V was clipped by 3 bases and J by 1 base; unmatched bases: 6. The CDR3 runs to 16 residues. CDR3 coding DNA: TGTGCCAGCTCACCCGCGACAGGGCGCAGCAATCAGCCCCAGCATTTT. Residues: CASSPATGRSNQPQHF.

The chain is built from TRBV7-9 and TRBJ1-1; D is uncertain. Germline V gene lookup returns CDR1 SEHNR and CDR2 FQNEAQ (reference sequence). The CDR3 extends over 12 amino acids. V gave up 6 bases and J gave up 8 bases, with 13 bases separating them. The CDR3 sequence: CASRIEGREAFF. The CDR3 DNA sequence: TGTGCCAGCAGGATTGAGGGTCGGGAAGCTTTCTTT.

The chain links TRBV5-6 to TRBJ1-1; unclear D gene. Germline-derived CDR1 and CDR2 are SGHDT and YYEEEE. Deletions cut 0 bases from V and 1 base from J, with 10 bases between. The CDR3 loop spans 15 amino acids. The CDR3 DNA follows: TGTGCCAGCAGCTTGGAGTGGAGGACGAACACTGAAGCTTTCTTT. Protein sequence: CASSLEWRTNTEAFF.

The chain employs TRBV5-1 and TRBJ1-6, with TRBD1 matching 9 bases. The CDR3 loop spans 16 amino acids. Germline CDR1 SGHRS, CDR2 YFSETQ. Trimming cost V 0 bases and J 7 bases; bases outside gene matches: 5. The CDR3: CASSLDGTGPNSPLHF. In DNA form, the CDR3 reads TGCGCCAGCAGCTTGGATGGGACAGGGCCAAATTCACCCCTCCACTTT.

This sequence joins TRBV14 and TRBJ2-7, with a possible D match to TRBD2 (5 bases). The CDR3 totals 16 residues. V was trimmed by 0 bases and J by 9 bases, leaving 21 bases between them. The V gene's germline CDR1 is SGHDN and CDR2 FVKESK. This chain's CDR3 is CASSQDHSLGRRRQYF. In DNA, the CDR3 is TGTGCCAGCAGCCAAGATCATTCTTTAGGCCGGAGGAGGCAGTACTTC.

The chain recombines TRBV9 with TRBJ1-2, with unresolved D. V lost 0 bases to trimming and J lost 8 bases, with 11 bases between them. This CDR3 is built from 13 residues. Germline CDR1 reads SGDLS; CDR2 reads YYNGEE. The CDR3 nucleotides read TGTGCCAGCAGCGTAGCTACTGGGAGCGGCTACACCTTC. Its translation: CASSVATGSGYTF.

The chain's CDR3 is CASSSRGGENEKLFF. In DNA, the CDR3 is TGCGCCAGCAGCTCTCGAGGAGGGGAGAATGAAAAACTGTTTTTT. This chain uses TRBV5-1 with TRBJ1-4; D possibly corresponds to TRBD1 (5 bases). Germline V gene data show CDR1 as SGHRS and CDR2 as YFSETQ. This CDR3 region has 15 residues. The V gene lost 3 bases and the J gene lost 5 bases, with 14 bases spanning the gap.

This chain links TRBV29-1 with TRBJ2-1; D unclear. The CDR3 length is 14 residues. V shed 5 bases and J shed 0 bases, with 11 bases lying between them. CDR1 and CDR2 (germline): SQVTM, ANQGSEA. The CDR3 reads CSVYTTSSYNEQFF. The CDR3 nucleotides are TGCAGCGTTTATACTACGAGCTCCTACAATGAGCAGTTCTTC.

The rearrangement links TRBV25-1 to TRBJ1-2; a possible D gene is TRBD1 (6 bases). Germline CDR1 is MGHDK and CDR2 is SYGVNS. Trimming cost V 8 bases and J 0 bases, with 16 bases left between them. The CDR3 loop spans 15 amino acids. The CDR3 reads CASSTSRTANYGYTF. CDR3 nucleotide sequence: TGTGCCAGCTCTACCTCCAGGACAGCTAACTATGGCTACACCTTC.

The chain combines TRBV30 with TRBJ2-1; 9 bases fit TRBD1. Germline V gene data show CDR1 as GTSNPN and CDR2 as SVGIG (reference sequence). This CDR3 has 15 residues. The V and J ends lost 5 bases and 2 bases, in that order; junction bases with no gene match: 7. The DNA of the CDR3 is TGTGCCTGGGTTCCCCGGGACAGGGCCTACAATGAGCAGTTCTTC. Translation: CAWVPRDRAYNEQFF.

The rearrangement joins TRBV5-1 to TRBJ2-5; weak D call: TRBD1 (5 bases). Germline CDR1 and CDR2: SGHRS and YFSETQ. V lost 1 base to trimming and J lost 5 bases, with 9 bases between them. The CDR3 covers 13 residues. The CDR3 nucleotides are TGCGCCAGCAGCTTGTACAGGTCGGAGACCCAGTACTTC. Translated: CASSLYRSETQYF.

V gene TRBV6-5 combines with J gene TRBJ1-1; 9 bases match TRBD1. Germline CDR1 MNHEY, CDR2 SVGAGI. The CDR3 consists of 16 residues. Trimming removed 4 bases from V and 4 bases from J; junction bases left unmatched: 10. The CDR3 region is CASSFRTGAGGTEAFF. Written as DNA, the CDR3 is TGTGCCAGCAGTTTCCGGACAGGGGCCGGTGGCACTGAAGCTTTCTTT.

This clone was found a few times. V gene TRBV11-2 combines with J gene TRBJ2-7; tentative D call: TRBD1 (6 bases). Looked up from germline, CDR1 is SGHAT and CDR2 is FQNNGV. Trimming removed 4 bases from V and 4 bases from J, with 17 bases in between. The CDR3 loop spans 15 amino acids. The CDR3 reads CASSSARGRGYEQYF. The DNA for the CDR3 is TGTGCCAGCAGCTCCGCACGGGGCAGGGGATACGAGCAGTACTTC.

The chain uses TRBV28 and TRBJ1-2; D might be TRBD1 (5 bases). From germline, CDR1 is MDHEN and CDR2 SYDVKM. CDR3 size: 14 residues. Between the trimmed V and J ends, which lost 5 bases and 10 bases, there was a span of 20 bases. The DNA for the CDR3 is TGTGCCAGCAGTCCCCCAGGGAGGGGATTGGCCTACACCTTC. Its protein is CASSPPGRGLAYTF.

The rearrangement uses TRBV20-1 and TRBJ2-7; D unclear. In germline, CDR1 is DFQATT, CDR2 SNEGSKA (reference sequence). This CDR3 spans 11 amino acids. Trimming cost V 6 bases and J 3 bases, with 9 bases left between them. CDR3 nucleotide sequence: TGCAGTGCCCGCGGAGTCTACGAGCAGTACTTC. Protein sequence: CSARGVYEQYF.

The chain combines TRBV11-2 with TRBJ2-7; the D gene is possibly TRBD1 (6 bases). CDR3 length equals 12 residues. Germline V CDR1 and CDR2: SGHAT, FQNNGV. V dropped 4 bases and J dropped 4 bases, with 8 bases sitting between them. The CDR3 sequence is CASSSGAYEQYF. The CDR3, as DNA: TGTGCCAGCAGCTCAGGGGCTTACGAGCAGTACTTC.

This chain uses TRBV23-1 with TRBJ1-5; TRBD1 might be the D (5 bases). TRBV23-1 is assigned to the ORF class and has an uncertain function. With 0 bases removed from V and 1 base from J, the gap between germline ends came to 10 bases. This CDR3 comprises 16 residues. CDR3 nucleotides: TGCGCCAGCAGTCAATCGGGGCAGCTAAGCAATCAGCCCCAGCATTTT. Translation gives CASSQSGQLSNQPQHF.

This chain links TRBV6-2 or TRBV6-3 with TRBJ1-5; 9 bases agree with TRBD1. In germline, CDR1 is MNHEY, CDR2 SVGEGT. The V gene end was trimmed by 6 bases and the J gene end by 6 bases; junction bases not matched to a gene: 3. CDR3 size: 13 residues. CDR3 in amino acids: CASSSDRGQPQHF. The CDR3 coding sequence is TGTGCCAGCAGCTCGGACAGGGGTCAGCCCCAGCATTTT.

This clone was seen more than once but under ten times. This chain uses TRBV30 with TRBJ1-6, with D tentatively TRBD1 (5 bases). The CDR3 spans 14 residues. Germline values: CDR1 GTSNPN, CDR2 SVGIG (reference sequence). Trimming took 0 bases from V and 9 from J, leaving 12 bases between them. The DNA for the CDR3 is TGTGCCTGGAGTGTAAAGGGGTTGGGTTCACCCCTCCACTTT. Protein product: CAWSVKGLGSPLHF.

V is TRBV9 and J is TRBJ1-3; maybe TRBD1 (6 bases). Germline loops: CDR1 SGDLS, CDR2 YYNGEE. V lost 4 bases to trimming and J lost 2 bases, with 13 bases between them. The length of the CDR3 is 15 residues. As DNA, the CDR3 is TGTGCCAGCAGCCTGTCAGGGGCAACTGGAAACACCATATATTTT. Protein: CASSLSGATGNTIYF.

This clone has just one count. CDR3 nucleotide sequence: TGTGCCAGCAGCCTGATCGGGGGTGAAAAACTGTTTTTT. Its translation is CASSLIGGEKLFF. V and J are TRBV11-2 and TRBJ1-4; a possible D gene is TRBD1 (5 bases). This CDR3 has 13 amino acids. V lost 5 bases and J lost 7, with 11 bases in between. Per the germline V gene, CDR1 is SGHAT and CDR2 is FQNNGV.

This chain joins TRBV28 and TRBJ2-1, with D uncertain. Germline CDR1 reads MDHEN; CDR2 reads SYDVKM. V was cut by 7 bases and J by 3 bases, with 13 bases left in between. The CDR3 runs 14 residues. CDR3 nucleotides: TGTGCCAGCACCCCGTCAGGAATCTACAATGAGCAGTTCTTC. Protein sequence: CASTPSGIYNEQFF.

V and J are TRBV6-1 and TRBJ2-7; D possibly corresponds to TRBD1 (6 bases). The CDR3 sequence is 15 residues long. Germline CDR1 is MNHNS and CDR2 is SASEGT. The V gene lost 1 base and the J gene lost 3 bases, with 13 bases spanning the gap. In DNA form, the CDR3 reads TGTGCCAGCAGTGAAGAGCAGGACAGATTCTACGAGCAGTACTTC. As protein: CASSEEQDRFYEQYF.

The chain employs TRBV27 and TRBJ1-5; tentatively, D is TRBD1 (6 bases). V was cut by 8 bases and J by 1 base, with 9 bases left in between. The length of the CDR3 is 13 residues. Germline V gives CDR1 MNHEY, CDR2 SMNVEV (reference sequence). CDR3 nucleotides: TGTGCCAGCTCCACAGGGAGCAATCAGCCCCAGCATTTT. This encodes CASSTGSNQPQHF.

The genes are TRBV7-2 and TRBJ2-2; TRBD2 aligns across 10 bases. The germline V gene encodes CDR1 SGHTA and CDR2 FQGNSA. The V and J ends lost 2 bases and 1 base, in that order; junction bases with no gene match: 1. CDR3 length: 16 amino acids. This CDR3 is CASSLRLAGNTGELFF. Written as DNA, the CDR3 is TGTGCCAGCAGCTTACGACTAGCGGGGAACACCGGGGAGCTGTTTTTT.

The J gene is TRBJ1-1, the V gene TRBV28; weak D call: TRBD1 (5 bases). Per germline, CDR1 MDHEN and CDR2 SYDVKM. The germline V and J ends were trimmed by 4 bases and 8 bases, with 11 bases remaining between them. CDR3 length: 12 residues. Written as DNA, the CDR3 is TGTGCCAGCAGTTCGAGACAGCGCGAAGCTTTCTTT. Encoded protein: CASSSRQREAFF. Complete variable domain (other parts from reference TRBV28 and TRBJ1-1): DVKVTQSSRYLVKRTGEKVFLECVQDMDHENMFWYRQDPGLGLRLIYFSYDVKMKEKGDIPEGYSVSREKKERFSLILESASTNQTSMYLCASSSRQREAFFGQGTRLTVV.